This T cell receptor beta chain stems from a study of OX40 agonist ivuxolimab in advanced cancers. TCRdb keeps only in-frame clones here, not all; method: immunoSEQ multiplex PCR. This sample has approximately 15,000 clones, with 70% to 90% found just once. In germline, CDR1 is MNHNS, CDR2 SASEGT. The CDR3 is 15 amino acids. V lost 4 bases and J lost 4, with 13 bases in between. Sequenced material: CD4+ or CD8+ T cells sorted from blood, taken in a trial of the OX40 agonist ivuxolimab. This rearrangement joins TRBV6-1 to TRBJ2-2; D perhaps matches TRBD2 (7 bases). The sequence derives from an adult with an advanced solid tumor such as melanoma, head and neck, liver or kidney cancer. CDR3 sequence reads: CASSGRGAATGELFF. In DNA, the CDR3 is TGTGCCAGCAGTGGTCGGGGGGCGGCCACCGGGGAGCTGTTTTTT.